Included here is one T cell receptor (beta chain) sequence, with context. CD45RO-negative, CCR7-selected cells formed the naive CD8 fraction, which excluded terminally differentiated effector memory CD45RA+ cells. Deep was the level at which the assay was run. The protocol was immunoSEQ multiplex PCR, while the TCRdb copy is restricted to in-frame clones and leaves out a portion. The table has 560,000 or so clones, roughly 96% seen once. The data were obtained in a study of shared clonotypes between healthy human individuals. On the study more broadly: Two women and three men aged 18 to 49 served as donors.

Trimming removed 6 bases from V and 2 bases from J, with 14 bases in between. CDR3 length: 15 amino acids. The V gene's germline CDR1 is SNHLY and CDR2 FYNNEI. The sequencing input was naive CD8+ T cells sorted from blood. The clonotype comes from a woman aged 25 to 45 in good health. The V call is TRBV2, the J call TRBJ1-5, with a weak D call TRBD1 (5 bases). The CDR3 bases are TGTGCCAGCAGCCTACCGGGACCTGGCAATCAGCCCCAGCATTTT. It translates to CASSLPGPGNQPQHF. The full variable domain, rest sourced from reference TRBV2 and TRBJ1-5, is EPEVTQTPSHQVTQMGQEVILRCVPISNHLYFYWYRQILGQKVEFLVSFYNNEISEKSEIFDDQFSVERPDGSNFTLKIRSTKLEDSAMYFCASSLPGPGNQPQHFGDGTRLSIL.